This TCR beta chain was retrieved from a study of T cells after yellow fever vaccination. Whole-study context: Preparation used SMART-Seq v4 Ultra Low Input for the low-cell-number fractions.

Whole-study results and caveats: Relatively few clonotypes were ones that appeared in both CD4 and CD8 compartments. The bulk population could contribute abundant contaminating clonotypes to FACS-sorted repertoires.

Universal primer sites and UMIs were introduced during 5'RACE template-switching synthesis of TCR cDNA. One entry per CDR3 protein, called by TCRdb with MiXCR from the 5' RACE reads. Among over 65,000 distinct CDR3 sequences listed, 13% were seen once. This CDR3 contains 19 residues. The V call is TRBV12-2, the J call TRBJ1-5. TRBV12-2 is annotated as a pseudogene. This receptor was identified in a man aged 18 to 35 who received the YFV17D yellow fever vaccine. This specimen was CD8+ T cells not binding an NS4B(214-222) dextramer, sorted from PBMCs, taken less than 25 days after the first yellow fever vaccination. This chain's CDR3 is CASRLSYSEARNSNQPQHF. The DNA of the CDR3 is TGTGCAAGTCGCTTGAGTTACAGCGAAGCTAGAAATAGCAATCAGCCCCAGCATTTT.